The 24 T cell receptor beta chains presented below share a single source sample, sequenced in a study of vaccination and CD4 T cells after COVID-19. Cultured CD4+ T cells had their DNA profiled by the Oncomine TCR Beta short-read assay. TCRdb reprocessed the PCR reads with MiXCR, giving one entry per CDR3 protein. The data show about 7,100 distinct CDR3 sequences, more than 55% seen once. Treatment given: roughly 11-day PBMC culture with coronavirus spike peptide pools or control peptides (ViraFEST assay). Their cognate antigens are unknown. The sample comprised CD4+ T cells from blood, cultured in vitro. The receptors derive from a human donor who had recovered from COVID-19.

This chain links TRBV20-1 with TRBJ2-7, with 11 bases aligning to TRBD2. CDR1 is DFQATT, CDR2 SNEGSKA, per germline (reference sequence). This CDR3 is built from 15 residues. Losses at the gene ends were 5 bases for V and 0 bases for J; bases not matched to a gene: 6. Here the CDR3 reads CSAPKLAGASYEQYF. The CDR3 coding sequence is TGCAGTGCTCCCAAACTAGCGGGGGCCTCCTACGAGCAGTACTTC.

This chain connects TRBV7-2 to TRBJ2-7, with 7 bases lining up with TRBD2. The CDR3 runs to 13 residues. Losses at the gene ends were 3 bases for V and 6 bases for J; bases not matched to a gene: 5. Germline-derived CDR1 and CDR2 are SGHTA and FQGNSA. The CDR3 loop is CASSFWERGEQYF. The CDR3 bases are TGTGCCAGCAGCTTTTGGGAGCGGGGCGAGCAGTACTTC.

J is TRBJ1-6 and V is TRBV7-9; TRBD1 agrees at 7 bases. This CDR3 is 15 amino acids long. CDR1 SEHNR and CDR2 FQNEAQ come from the germline V gene (reference sequence). Trimming at V came to 4 bases and at J to 5 bases, leaving 5 bases not matched to a gene. Here the CDR3 DNA reads TGTGCCAGCAGCTGGGGGACAGCCAATAATTCACCCCTCCACTTT. Residues: CASSWGTANNSPLHF.

Written as DNA, the CDR3 is TGTGCCAGCACCAAAGAATGGGGTAGCCTTTCTGGGGCCAACGTCCTGACTTTC. Its translation: CASTKEWGSLSGANVLTF. The V gene is TRBV7-2, the J gene TRBJ2-6; D not resolved. The germline gives CDR1 SGHTA, CDR2 FQGNSA. This CDR3 is 18 amino acids long. Trimming removed 7 bases at V and 1 base at J, with 20 bases between.

The chain employs TRBV27 and TRBJ2-1, with TRBD1 identical over 7 bases. CDR3 length equals 13 residues. The germline gives CDR1 MNHEY, CDR2 SMNVEV (reference sequence). With 3 bases clipped from V and 6 bases from J, the junction kept 2 bases outside the gene matches. For the CDR3, the DNA is TGTGCCAGCAGTTTCCCAGGGGGCAATGAGCAGTTCTTC. Its translation: CASSFPGGNEQFF.

The chain carries TRBV7-9 and TRBJ1-3; no definite D call. Germline values: CDR1 SEHNR, CDR2 FQNEAQ (reference sequence). V lost 5 bases and J 4 bases, leaving 9 bases between the germline ends. The CDR3 totals 13 residues. The CDR3 DNA reads TGTGCCAGCAGCCTTCTTCCGGGAAACACCATATATTTT. Residues: CASSLLPGNTIYF.

In its sample, this clonotype was seen a few times. The genes are TRBV6-5 and TRBJ2-5, with D uncertain. V dropped 2 bases and J dropped 4 bases, with 14 bases sitting between them. The CDR3 is 15 amino acids. The germline V gene encodes CDR1 MNHEY and CDR2 SVGAGI. The CDR3, as DNA: TGTGCCAGCAGTTACCTCCCCAGCCCTGGAGAGACCCAGTACTTC. This translates into CASSYLPSPGETQYF.

There are a few counts of this clonotype. The chain employs TRBV7-2 and TRBJ2-2; 9 nucleotides agree with TRBD1. The length of the CDR3 is 16 residues. V lost 5 bases and J lost 0; bases outside the gene matches: 4. Per the germline V gene, CDR1 is SGHTA and CDR2 is FQGNSA. CDR3 protein: CASSLQGAANTGELFF. CDR3 nucleotides: TGTGCCAGCAGCCTACAGGGGGCTGCGAACACCGGGGAGCTGTTTTTT.

The rearrangement links TRBV15 to TRBJ2-1; D ambiguous. CDR1 and CDR2 from the germline V gene are LNHNV and YYDKDF (reference sequence). V lost 1 base and J 7 bases, leaving 8 bases between the germline ends. The CDR3 extends over 13 amino acids. Written as DNA, the CDR3 is TGTGCCACCAGCAGAGCTCGTAGAAATGAGCAGTTCTTC. This translates into CATSRARRNEQFF.

The chain carries TRBV11-2 and TRBJ2-5; 8 nucleotides align to TRBD1. The CDR3 loop spans 15 amino acids. Trimming took 1 base from V and 3 from J; bases not matched to a gene: 4. The germline V gene has CDR1 SGHAT and CDR2 FQNNGV. CDR3 amino acids: CASSLGIQGEETQYF. The CDR3 DNA sequence: TGTGCCAGCAGCTTAGGTATACAGGGGGAAGAGACCCAGTACTTC.

The chain is built from TRBV20-1 and TRBJ2-7; D is ambiguous. The length of the CDR3 is 13 residues. V was pared by 3 bases and J by 4 bases, with 13 bases between. The germline V gene encodes CDR1 DFQATT and CDR2 SNEGSKA (reference sequence). CDR3 sequence (DNA): TGCAGTGCTAGTTTGTCCGTAGCTTACGAGCAGTACTTC. It is translated as CSASLSVAYEQYF.

CDR3 coding DNA: TGCGCCAGCAGCTTCCTCCTCGATACGCAGTATTTT. Encoded protein: CASSFLLDTQYF. The V call is TRBV5-1, the J call TRBJ2-3, with D uncertain. V lost 2 bases and J 6 bases, leaving 7 bases between the germline ends. The CDR3 is 12 residues long. Germline lookup yields CDR1 SGHRS and CDR2 YFSETQ.

The chain combines TRBV7-6 with TRBJ2-5; D gene unclear. V lost 5 bases and J 4 bases, leaving 8 bases between the germline ends. The CDR3 totals 12 residues. Germline V gives CDR1 SGHVS, CDR2 FNYEAQ. The CDR3 DNA sequence: TGTGCCAGCAGCCGCACCCGAGAGACCCAGTACTTC. It encodes CASSRTRETQYF.

This clonotype was counted a few times. V is TRBV7-9 and J is TRBJ1-1; no clear D. Germline values: CDR1 SEHNR, CDR2 FQNEAQ (reference sequence). V gave up 5 bases and J gave up 5 bases, with 18 bases separating them. The CDR3 contains 15 residues. The CDR3 loop is CASSPDPPRGTEAFF. Written as DNA, the CDR3 is TGTGCCAGCAGCCCCGATCCCCCACGAGGGACTGAAGCTTTCTTT.

The rearrangement links TRBV12-3 or TRBV12-4 to TRBJ2-3; possible D gene TRBD2, 5 bases. Between the trimmed V and J ends, which lost 3 bases and 0 bases, there was a span of 13 bases. This CDR3 has 16 residues. CDR3 sequence reads: CASSFRSGASTDTQYF. The DNA of the CDR3 is TGTGCCAGCAGTTTTCGCAGCGGAGCTAGCACAGATACGCAGTATTTT.

The rearrangement links TRBV20-1 to TRBJ1-4, with TRBD1 identical over 7 bases. The CDR3 sequence is 13 residues long. Germline CDR1 DFQATT, CDR2 SNEGSKA (reference sequence). V gave up 5 bases and J gave up 7 bases; unmatched junction bases: 7. DNA of the CDR3: TGCAGTGCTCAGGGGGGGGCGGCTGAAAAACTGTTTTTT. Protein: CSAQGGAAEKLFF.

This clonotype was picked up a small number of times. The rearrangement uses TRBV7-6 and TRBJ2-5; D assignment may be TRBD1 or TRBD2 (5 bases each). Trimming took 8 bases from V and 7 from J, leaving 17 bases between them. CDR3 length: 13 amino acids. Per germline, CDR1 SGHVS and CDR2 FNYEAQ. The CDR3 loop is CASRRSGRGTQYF. The CDR3 DNA reads as TGTGCCAGCCGCCGGTCGGGGCGAGGGACCCAGTACTTC.

This clonotype was counted only a few times. This chain links TRBV20-1 with TRBJ2-1; D is uncertain. V gave up 8 bases and J gave up 7 bases, with 21 bases separating them. The germline V gene has CDR1 DFQATT and CDR2 SNEGSKA (reference sequence). CDR3 length equals 14 residues. The CDR3 here is CSSPHLKNSNEQFF. Written as DNA, the CDR3 is TGCAGTTCCCCTCATTTGAAGAATTCAAATGAGCAGTTCTTC.

This chain connects TRBV7-3 to TRBJ2-1; 9 nucleotides match TRBD2. The CDR3 has 15 residues. In germline, CDR1 is SGHTA, CDR2 FQGTGA. J was trimmed by 0 bases and V by 3 bases; bases with no gene match: 0. In DNA, the CDR3 is TGTGCCAGCAGCTTTAGCGGGAGCTCCTACAATGAGCAGTTCTTC. Its translation: CASSFSGSSYNEQFF.

The rearrangement links TRBV6-1 to TRBJ1-2; D uncertain. The V and J ends lost 7 bases and 6 bases respectively, with 9 bases between them. The CDR3 extends over 11 amino acids. The germline gives CDR1 MNHNS, CDR2 SASEGT. The CDR3 spells CASMRLDGYTF. The CDR3 coding sequence is TGTGCCAGCATGAGGTTAGATGGCTACACCTTC.

This clonotype was recorded only once. The gene calls are TRBV27 and TRBJ2-6, with D possibly being TRBD1 (5 bases). Germline assignment: CDR1 MNHEY and CDR2 SMNVEV (reference sequence). V lost 7 bases and J lost 2, with 12 bases in between. The CDR3 totals 15 residues. Written as DNA, the CDR3 is TGTGCCAGCAAACTATTAGGGGCTGGGGCCAACGTCCTGACTTTC. It yields the protein CASKLLGAGANVLTF.

This sequence joins TRBV20-1 and TRBJ2-1; 11 bases align to TRBD1. Per the germline V gene, CDR1 is DFQATT and CDR2 is SNEGSKA (reference sequence). The CDR3 is 14 residues long. With 1 base clipped from V and 6 bases from J, the junction kept 2 bases outside the gene matches. The CDR3 loop reads CSARVGTGGNEQFF. CDR3 coding DNA: TGCAGTGCTAGAGTGGGGACAGGGGGCAATGAGCAGTTCTTC.

V usage is TRBV21-1 and J usage is TRBJ2-5; whether TRBD2, the table's D call, matches the DNA was not checked. TRBV21-1 is annotated as a pseudogene. There are 19 residues in the CDR3. For the CDR3, the DNA is TGTGCCAGCAGCAAAACGGCAGGGGAGGGGCCCAGAAGCCAAGAGACCCAGTACTTC. Protein product: CASSKTAGEGPRSQETQYF.

The chain links TRBV6-5 to TRBJ1-1; D might be TRBD1 (5 bases). This CDR3 contains 13 residues. CDR1 is MNHEY and CDR2 is SVGAGI in the germline V gene. The V gene lost 4 bases and the J gene lost 11 bases, with 17 bases spanning the gap. The CDR3 is CASSSSTRGSAFF. CDR3 in DNA: TGTGCCAGCAGTTCTTCAACCCGGGGGAGCGCTTTCTTT.